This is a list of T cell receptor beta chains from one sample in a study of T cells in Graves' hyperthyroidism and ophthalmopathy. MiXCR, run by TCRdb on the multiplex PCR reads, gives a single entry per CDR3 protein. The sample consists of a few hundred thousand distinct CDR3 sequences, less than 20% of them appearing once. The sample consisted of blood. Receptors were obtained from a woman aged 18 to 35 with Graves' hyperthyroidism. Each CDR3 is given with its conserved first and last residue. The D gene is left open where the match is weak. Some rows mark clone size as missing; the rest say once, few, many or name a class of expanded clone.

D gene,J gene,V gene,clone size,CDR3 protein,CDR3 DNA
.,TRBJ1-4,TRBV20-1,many,CSAGRVANEKLFF,TGCAGTGCGGGACGAGTAGCTAATGAAAAACTGTTTTTT
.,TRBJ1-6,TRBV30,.,CATDGVNSPLHF,TGTGCCACCGACGGGGTAAATTCACCCCTCCACTTT
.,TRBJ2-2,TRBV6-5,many,CASSYGGRGLTGELFF,TGTGCCAGCAGTTACGGGGGGCGCGGACTCACCGGGGAGCTGTTTTTT
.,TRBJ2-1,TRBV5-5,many,CASSLEGLAWHEQFF,TGTGCCAGCAGCTTGGAGGGCTTAGCCTGGCATGAGCAGTTCTTC
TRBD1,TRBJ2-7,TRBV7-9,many,CASSQTGQGEQYF,TGTGCCAGCAGCCAGACAGGGCAGGGCGAGCAGTACTTC
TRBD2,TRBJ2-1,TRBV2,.,CASRAGGSSYNEQFF,TGTGCCAGCAGGGCGGGGGGGAGCTCCTACAATGAGCAGTTCTTC
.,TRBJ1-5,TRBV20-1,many,CSARTRDQIRPQHF,TGCAGTGCTAGGACCCGGGACCAGATTCGGCCCCAGCATTTT
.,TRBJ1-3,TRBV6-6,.,CASSYGSGSSTSGNTIYF,TGTGCCAGCAGTTACGGTTCGGGCAGTTCTACCTCTGGAAACACCATATATTTT
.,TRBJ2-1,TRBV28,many,CASSLPGSSGDEQFF,TGTGCCAGCAGTTTACCGGGTTCCAGCGGCGATGAGCAGTTCTTC
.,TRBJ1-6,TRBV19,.,CASSIGSYNSPLHF,TGTGCCAGTAGTATCGGCTCCTATAATTCACCCCTCCACTTT
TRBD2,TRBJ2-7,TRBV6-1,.,CASSLAGGPFYEQYF,TGTGCCAGCAGTTTAGCGGGAGGACCTTTCTACGAGCAGTACTTC
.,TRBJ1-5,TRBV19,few,CASSSTPGGTVPQHF,TGTGCCAGTAGTTCTACCCCTGGGGGAACGGTGCCCCAGCATTTT
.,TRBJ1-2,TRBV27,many,CASRKGNYGYTF,TGTGCCAGCCGGAAGGGTAACTATGGCTACACCTTC
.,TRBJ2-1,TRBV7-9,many,CASSEKAGSSYNEQFF,TGTGCCAGCAGCGAAAAGGCAGGGAGCTCCTACAATGAGCAGTTCTTC
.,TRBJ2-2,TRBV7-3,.,CASSSNPAGTGELFF,TGTGCCAGCAGCTCAAACCCTGCAGGGACCGGGGAGCTGTTTTTT
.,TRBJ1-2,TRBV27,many,CASSPRRGIYGYTF,TGTGCCAGCAGTCCCCGGCGGGGAATCTATGGCTACACCTTC